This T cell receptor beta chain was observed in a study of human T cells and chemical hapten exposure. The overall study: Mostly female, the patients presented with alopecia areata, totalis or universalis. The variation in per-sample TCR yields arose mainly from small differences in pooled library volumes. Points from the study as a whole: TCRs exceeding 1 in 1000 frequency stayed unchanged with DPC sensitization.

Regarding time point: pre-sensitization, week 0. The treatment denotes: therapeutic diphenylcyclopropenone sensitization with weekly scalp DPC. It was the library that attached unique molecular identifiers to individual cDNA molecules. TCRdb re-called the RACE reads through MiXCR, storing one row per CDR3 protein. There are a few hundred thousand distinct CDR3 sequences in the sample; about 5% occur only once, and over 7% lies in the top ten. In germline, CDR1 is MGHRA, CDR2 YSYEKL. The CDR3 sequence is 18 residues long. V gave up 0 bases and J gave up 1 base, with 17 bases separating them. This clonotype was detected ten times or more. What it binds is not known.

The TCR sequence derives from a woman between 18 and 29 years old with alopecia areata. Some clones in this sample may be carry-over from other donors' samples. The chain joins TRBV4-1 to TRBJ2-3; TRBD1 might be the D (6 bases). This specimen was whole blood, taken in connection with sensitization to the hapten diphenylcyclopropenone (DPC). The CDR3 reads CASSQDQGTGVGTDTQYF. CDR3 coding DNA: TGCGCCAGCAGCCAAGATCAGGGGACGGGTGTAGGCACAGATACGCAGTATTTT.